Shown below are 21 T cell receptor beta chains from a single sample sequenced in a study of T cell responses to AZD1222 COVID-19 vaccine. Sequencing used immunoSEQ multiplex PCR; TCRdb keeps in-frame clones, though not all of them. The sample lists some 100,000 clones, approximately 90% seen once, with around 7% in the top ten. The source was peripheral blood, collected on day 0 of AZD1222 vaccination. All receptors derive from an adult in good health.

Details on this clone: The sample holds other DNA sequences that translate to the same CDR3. The CDR3 here is CASSFWQGEETQYF. The CDR3 DNA follows: TGTGCCAGCAGCTTTTGGCAGGGGGAAGAGACCCAGTACTTC. V gene TRBV5-5 combines with J gene TRBJ2-5; 7 bases agree with TRBD1. CDR1 and CDR2 (germline): SGHKS, YYEKEE (reference sequence). The J segment lost 3 bases and the V segment lost 2 bases, leaving 4 bases of the junction unmatched. This CDR3 is 14 amino acids long.

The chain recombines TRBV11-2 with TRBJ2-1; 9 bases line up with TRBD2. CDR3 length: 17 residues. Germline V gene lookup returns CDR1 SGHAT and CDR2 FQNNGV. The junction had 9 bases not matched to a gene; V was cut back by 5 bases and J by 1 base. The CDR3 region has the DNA TGTGCCAGCAGCCCCCGCCCCACTAGCGGGTCCTACAATGAGCAGTTCTTC. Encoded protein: CASSPRPTSGSYNEQFF.

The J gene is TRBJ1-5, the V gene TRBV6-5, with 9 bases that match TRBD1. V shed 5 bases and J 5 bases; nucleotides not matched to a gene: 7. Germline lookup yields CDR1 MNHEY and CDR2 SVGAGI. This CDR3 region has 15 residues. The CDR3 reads CASSRKTGGDQPQHF. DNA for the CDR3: TGTGCCAGCAGTCGAAAGACAGGGGGGGATCAGCCCCAGCATTTT.

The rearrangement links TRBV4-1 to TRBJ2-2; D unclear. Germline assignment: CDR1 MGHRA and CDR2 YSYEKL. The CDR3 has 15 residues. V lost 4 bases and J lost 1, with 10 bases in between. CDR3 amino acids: CASSPLGRNTGELFF. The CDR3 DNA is TGCGCCAGCAGCCCCTTGGGCAGGAACACCGGGGAGCTGTTTTTT.

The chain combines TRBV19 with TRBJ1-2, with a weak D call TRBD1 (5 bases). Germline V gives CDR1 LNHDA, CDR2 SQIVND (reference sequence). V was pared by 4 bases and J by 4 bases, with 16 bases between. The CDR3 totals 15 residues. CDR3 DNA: TGTGCCAGTAGTAGCCCGGGGACCGTGGGCTATGGCTACACCTTC. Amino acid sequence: CASSSPGTVGYGYTF.

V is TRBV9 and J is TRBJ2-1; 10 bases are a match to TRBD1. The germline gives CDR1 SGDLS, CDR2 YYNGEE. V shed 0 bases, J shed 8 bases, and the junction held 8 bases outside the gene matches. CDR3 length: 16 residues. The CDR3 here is CASSVAPGQGRDEQFF. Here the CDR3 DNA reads TGTGCCAGCAGCGTAGCTCCGGGACAGGGGAGGGATGAGCAGTTCTTC.

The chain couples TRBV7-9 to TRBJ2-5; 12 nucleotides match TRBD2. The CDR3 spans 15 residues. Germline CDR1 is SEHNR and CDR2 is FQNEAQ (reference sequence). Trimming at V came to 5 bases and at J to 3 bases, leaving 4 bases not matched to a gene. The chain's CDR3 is CASSRSSGGEETQYF. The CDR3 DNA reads TGTGCCAGCAGCCGATCTAGCGGGGGGGAAGAGACCCAGTACTTC.

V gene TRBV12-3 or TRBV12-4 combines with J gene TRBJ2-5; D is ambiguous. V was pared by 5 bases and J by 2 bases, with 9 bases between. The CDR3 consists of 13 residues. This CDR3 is CASSLNPQETQYF. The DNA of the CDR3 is TGTGCCAGCAGTCTAAACCCTCAAGAGACCCAGTACTTC.

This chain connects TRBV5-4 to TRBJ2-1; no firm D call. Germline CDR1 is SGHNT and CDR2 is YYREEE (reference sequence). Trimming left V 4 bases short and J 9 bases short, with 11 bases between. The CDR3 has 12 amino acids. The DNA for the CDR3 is TGTGCCAGCAGCCCCTACTTGGGTGAGCAGTTCTTC. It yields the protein CASSPYLGEQFF. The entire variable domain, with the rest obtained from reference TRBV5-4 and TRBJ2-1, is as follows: ETGVTQSPTHLIKTRGQQVTLRCSSQSGHNTVSWYQQALGQGPQFIFQYYREEENGRGNFPPRFSGLQFPNYSSELNVNALELDDSALYLCASSPYLGEQFFGPGTRLTVL.

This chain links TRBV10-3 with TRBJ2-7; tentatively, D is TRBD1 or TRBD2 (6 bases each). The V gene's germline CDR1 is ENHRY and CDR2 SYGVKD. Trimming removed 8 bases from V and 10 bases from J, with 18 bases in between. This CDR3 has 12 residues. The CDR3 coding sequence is TGTGCCATCTCCTCTGGGGGGCAAAGACAGTACTTC. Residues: CAISSGGQRQYF.

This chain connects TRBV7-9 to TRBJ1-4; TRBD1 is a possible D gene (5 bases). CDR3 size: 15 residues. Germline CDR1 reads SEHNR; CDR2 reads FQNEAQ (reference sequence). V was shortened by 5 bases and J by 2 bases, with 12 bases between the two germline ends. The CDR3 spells CASSAFGGTNEKLFF. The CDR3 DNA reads TGTGCCAGCAGCGCTTTCGGGGGGACTAATGAAAAACTGTTTTTT.

CDR3 in amino acids: CASSVTSGGSNEQFF. CDR3 sequence (DNA): TGTGCCAGCAGCGTTACTAGCGGGGGGTCCAATGAGCAGTTCTTC. The chain recombines TRBV4-2 with TRBJ2-1; TRBD2 agrees at 12 bases. The CDR3 extends over 15 amino acids. Trimming cost V 5 bases and J 6 bases; bases outside gene matches: 5. The V gene's germline CDR1 is LGHNA and CDR2 YNFKEQ.

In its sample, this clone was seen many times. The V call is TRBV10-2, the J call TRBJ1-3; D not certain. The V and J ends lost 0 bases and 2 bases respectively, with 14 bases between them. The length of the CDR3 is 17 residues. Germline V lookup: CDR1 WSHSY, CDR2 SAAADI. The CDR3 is CASSESSWSFAGNTIYF. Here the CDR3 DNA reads TGCGCCAGCAGTGAGTCATCATGGTCTTTTGCTGGAAACACCATATATTTT.

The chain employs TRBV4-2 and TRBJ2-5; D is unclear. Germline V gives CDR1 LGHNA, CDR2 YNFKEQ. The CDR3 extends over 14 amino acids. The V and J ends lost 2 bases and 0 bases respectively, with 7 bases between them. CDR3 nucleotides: TGTGCCAGCAGCCAATTCGGCTACCAAGAGACCCAGTACTTC. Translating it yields CASSQFGYQETQYF.

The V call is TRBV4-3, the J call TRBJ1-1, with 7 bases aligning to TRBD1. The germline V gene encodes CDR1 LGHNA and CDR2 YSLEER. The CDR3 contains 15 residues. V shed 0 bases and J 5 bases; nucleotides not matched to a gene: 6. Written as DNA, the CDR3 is TGCGCCAGCAGCCAAGAAGGCAGGGGGGGAACTGAAGCTTTCTTT. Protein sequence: CASSQEGRGGTEAFF.

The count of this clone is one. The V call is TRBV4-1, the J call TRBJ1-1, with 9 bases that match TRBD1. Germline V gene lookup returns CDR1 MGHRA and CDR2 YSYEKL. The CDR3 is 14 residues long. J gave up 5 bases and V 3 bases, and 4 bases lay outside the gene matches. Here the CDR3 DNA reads TGCGCCAGCAGCCACGGGACAGGGTTGACTGAAGCTTTCTTT. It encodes CASSHGTGLTEAFF.

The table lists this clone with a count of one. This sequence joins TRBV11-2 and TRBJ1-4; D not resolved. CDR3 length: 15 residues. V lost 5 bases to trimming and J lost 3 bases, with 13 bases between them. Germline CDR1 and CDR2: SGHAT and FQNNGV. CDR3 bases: TGTGCCAGCAGCCCTGGGGTAATGCCTAATGAAAAACTGTTTTTT. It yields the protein CASSPGVMPNEKLFF.

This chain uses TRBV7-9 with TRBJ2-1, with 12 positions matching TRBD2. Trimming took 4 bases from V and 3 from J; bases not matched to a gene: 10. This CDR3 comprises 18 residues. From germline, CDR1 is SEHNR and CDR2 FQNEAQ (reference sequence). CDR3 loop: CASSSISRTSGDYNEQFF. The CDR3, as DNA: TGTGCCAGCAGCTCCATTTCTCGGACTAGCGGGGACTACAATGAGCAGTTCTTC.

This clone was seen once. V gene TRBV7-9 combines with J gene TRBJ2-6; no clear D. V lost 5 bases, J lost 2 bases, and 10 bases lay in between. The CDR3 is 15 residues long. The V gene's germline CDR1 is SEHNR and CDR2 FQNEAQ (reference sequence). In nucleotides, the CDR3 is TGTGCCAGCAGCCGCGCTCCTCCTGGGGCCAACGTCCTGACTTTC. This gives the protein CASSRAPPGANVLTF.

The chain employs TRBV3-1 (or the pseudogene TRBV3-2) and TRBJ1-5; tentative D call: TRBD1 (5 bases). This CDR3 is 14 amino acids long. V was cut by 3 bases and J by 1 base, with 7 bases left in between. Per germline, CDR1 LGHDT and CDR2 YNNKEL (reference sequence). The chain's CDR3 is CASSQTASNQPQHF. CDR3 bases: TGTGCCAGCAGCCAGACAGCGAGCAATCAGCCCCAGCATTTT.

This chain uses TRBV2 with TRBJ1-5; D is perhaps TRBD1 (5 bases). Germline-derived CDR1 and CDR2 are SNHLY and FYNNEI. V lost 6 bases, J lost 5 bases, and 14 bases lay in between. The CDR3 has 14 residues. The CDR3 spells CASSFRQLHQPQHF. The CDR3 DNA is TGTGCCAGCAGCTTTCGACAGCTCCATCAGCCCCAGCATTTT. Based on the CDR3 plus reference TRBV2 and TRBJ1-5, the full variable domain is EPEVTQTPSHQVTQMGQEVILRCVPISNHLYFYWYRQILGQKVEFLVSFYNNEISEKSEIFDDQFSVERPDGSNFTLKIRSTKLEDSAMYFCASSFRQLHQPQHFGDGTRLSIL.